This TCR beta chain was retrieved from a study of blood T cells in healthy people across ages. Study-level findings and limits: Fewer expanded clones and more diversity marked long-lived versus aged donors.

Details on this clonotype: Its antigen is not identified. The junction departs from the called germline gene at one end, perhaps through a read error.

The germline gives CDR1 MNHNS, CDR2 SASEGT. This CDR3 spans 16 amino acids. Next came a second PCR, run for 7 to 11 cycles, which used a sample-barcoded 5' primer along with a J-beta primer mix. Each cDNA molecule, via a template-switch adaptor with 12 random nucleotides, was tagged. A single record per CDR3 protein comes from TCRdb applying MiXCR to the 5' RACE reads. The data hold roughly 2 million distinct CDR3 sequences, with around half observed a single time. The sequenced sample consisted of blood. This clonotype was obtained from a woman in her thirties or forties in good health. This chain connects TRBV6-1 to TRBJ1-2, with TRBD1 matching over 10 bases. CDR3: CASSPRQGALNYDYTF. Written as DNA, the CDR3 is TGTGCCAGCAGTCCGCGACAGGGGGCATTGAACTATGACTACACCTTC.